The entry below describes one T cell receptor beta chain. What it recognizes is unknown. Germline V lookup: CDR1 MNHNY, CDR2 SVGAGI (reference sequence). The CDR3 sequence is 16 residues long. Trimming removed 5 bases at V and 3 bases at J, with 17 bases between. This sample stems from a study of cytomegalovirus exposure and HLA in healthy donors. Findings of the study overall: In a later analysis, a missense DCLRE1C variant was linked to TCR beta V- and J-gene trimming. Specific recognition of CMV antigens was confirmed in vitro for a few chains (all CMV-associated). In a later analysis, common viral pathogens appeared linked to several of the most significant clusters. TCR beta sequences numbering more than 15,000 were associated with HLA alleles at 0.05 false discovery rate in a later analysis.

PCR primers comprised 60 Vbeta and 13 Jbeta primers. The data were produced by immunoSEQ multiplex PCR, yet TCRdb's version contains in-frame clones alone and is incomplete. The repertoire consists of fewer than 150,000 clones, with roughly four fifths occurring once and the leading ten covering about 5.3%. The receptor's source is a woman in her 50s in good health and CMV-seronegative. This rearrangement joins TRBV6-6 to TRBJ1-5; D gene uncertain. Sequencing input: PBMCs. CDR3 sequence (DNA): TGTGCCAGCAGTCCCGGCACGGGGTGGAACAATCAGCCCCAGCATTTT. Its translation: CASSPGTGWNNQPQHF.